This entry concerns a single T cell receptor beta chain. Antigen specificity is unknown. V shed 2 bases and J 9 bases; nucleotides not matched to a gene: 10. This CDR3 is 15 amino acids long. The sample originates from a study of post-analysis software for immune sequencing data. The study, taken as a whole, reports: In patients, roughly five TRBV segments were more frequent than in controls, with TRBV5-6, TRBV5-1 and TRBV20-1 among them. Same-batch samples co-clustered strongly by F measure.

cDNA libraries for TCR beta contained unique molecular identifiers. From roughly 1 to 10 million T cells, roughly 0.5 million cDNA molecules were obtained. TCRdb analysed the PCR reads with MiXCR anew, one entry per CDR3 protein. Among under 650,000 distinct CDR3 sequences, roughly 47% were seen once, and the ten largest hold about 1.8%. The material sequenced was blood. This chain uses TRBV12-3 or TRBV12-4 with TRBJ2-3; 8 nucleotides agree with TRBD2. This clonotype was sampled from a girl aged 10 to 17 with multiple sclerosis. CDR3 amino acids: CASSLYREGQGTQYF. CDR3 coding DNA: TGTGCCAGCAGTTTATACCGGGAGGGCCAGGGAACGCAGTATTTT.